This T cell receptor (beta chain) was profiled in a study of T cells in Graves' hyperthyroidism and ophthalmopathy. Findings of the study overall: Ophthalmopathy and stable hyperthyroidism were separated by a 13 V-J model.

This CDR3 has 17 residues. V lost 1 base, J lost 0 bases, and 14 bases lay in between. CDR1 SGHAT and CDR2 FQNNGV come from the germline V gene. This clonotype was counted ten times or more. The antigen is undetermined. Clinicians diagnosed patients from clinical symptoms, serum thyroxine and TRAb, thyroid ultrasound and orbital computed tomography. The CDR3 regions of TCR beta were amplified from RNA transcripts. HTBI primers were employed in a first-round RT-PCR of the TCR CDR3. Via MiXCR, TCRdb re-called the multiplex PCR reads, giving one row per CDR3 protein. The table has 350,000 or so distinct CDR3 sequences, about 18% seen once; the top ten hold about 49%.

The genes are TRBV11-2 and TRBJ2-3, with D possibly called TRBD1 or TRBD2 (5 bases each). The sample taken for sequencing was blood. The clonotype was recovered from a woman in her 50s with Graves' hyperthyroidism. CDR3 amino acids: CASSLGGMGRSTDTQYF. Here the CDR3 DNA reads TGTGCCAGCAGCTTAGGGGGGATGGGACGGAGCACAGATACGCAGTATTTT. Full variable domain (rest looked up from reference TRBV11-2 and TRBJ2-3): EAGVAQSPRYKIIEKRQSVAFWCNPISGHATLYWYQQILGQGPKLLIQFQNNGVVDDSQLPKDRFSAERLKGVDSTLKIQPAKLEDSAVYLCASSLGGMGRSTDTQYFGPGTRLTVL.